These 2 T cell receptor beta chains were all obtained from the same sample, sequenced in a study of cytomegalovirus exposure and HLA in healthy donors. 60 Vbeta and 13 Jbeta primers were used in PCR. Clones were read by immunoSEQ multiplex PCR, and TCRdb kept only the in-frame ones, dropping some. The table lists 200,000 to 250,000 clones, around 79% of them singletons. The specimen sequenced was PBMCs. The receptor source for this set is a girl aged 2-15 years in good health and CMV-seronegative.

The chain recombines TRBV11-3 with TRBJ2-5, with 7 bases that match TRBD2. Germline CDR1 reads SGHNT; CDR2 reads YENEEA. V was pared by 5 bases and J by 2 bases, with 5 bases of the junction left unmatched. This CDR3 has 14 residues. CDR3 protein: CASSPTSDQETQYF. Here the CDR3 DNA reads TGTGCCAGCAGCCCAACTAGCGATCAAGAGACCCAGTACTTC.

This sequence joins TRBV7-7 and TRBJ1-2; TRBD1 agrees at 9 bases. CDR1 is SSHAT, CDR2 FNYEAQ, per germline (reference sequence). This CDR3 is built from 15 residues. V lost 5 bases and J lost 3; bases outside the gene matches: 7. This chain's CDR3 is CASSPLRQGDYGYTF. CDR3 in DNA: TGTGCCAGCAGCCCATTGCGACAGGGGGACTATGGCTACACCTTC.